These 31 T cell receptor beta chains originate from one sample sequenced in a study of regulatory T cells in long-lasting Graves disease. Researchers made TCR beta libraries by using iRepertoire HTBI primers and running Arm-PCR on CDR3 regions. TCRdb recomputed calls from the multiplex PCR reads with MiXCR, one row per CDR3 protein. The data contain about 500,000 distinct CDR3 sequences, 15% to 20% of them singletons. Stated time point: newly diagnosed GD, antithyroid drugs for less than 3 months. RNA extracted from PBMCs served as the sequencing template. These records were also assigned to another study, of T cells in Graves' hyperthyroidism and ophthalmopathy.

The sample consisted of peripheral blood mononuclear cells (PBMCs), taken at new diagnosis, from a patient treated with antithyroid drugs. The receptors here all came from a man in his forties with Graves disease.

This clonotype was observed a few times. The chain is built from TRBV3-1 and TRBJ2-3; TRBD1 matches 8 bases. Germline loops: CDR1 LGHDT, CDR2 YNNKEL (reference sequence). This CDR3 spans 18 amino acids. With 4 bases clipped from V and 0 bases from J, the junction kept 12 bases outside the gene matches. CDR3 loop: CASSRGAGGAGSTDTQYF. The CDR3 coding sequence is TGTGCCAGCAGCCGTGGTGCAGGGGGCGCAGGAAGCACAGATACGCAGTATTTT.

In its sample, this clonotype was seen many times. The chain carries TRBV28 and TRBJ2-7, with unresolved D. The CDR3 is 14 amino acids. CDR1 and CDR2 from the germline V gene are MDHEN and SYDVKM. Trimming pared 6 bases from V and 4 bases from J, leaving 16 bases between. The CDR3 region is CASRRPGEGYEQYF. Here the CDR3 DNA reads TGTGCCAGCAGACGACCCGGTGAAGGGTACGAGCAGTACTTC.

This clonotype was recorded many times. V gene TRBV24-1 combines with J gene TRBJ2-1; a weak D match, TRBD2 (5 bases). The CDR3 has 16 residues. From germline, CDR1 is KGHDR and CDR2 SFDVKD. V was cut by 0 bases and J by 2 bases, with 10 bases left in between. The CDR3 region has the DNA TGTGCCACCAGTGATTTGGGGAGCCATCCCTACAATGAGCAGTTCTTC. This encodes CATSDLGSHPYNEQFF.

The sample holds many counts of this clonotype. The chain recombines TRBV27 with TRBJ2-7; TRBD2 matches at 9 bases. Germline V CDR1 and CDR2: MNHEY, SMNVEV (reference sequence). V lost 3 bases to trimming and J lost 2 bases; unmatched junction nucleotides: 5. This CDR3 is 15 amino acids long. In DNA form, the CDR3 reads TGTGCCAGCAGTTTTAGGGCGGGAGGGCCCTACGAGCAGTACTTC. Protein: CASSFRAGGPYEQYF.

Ten or more counts support this clonotype. The gene calls are TRBV12-3 or TRBV12-4 and TRBJ2-3, with D possibly being TRBD2 (5 bases). The CDR3 is 16 residues long. V lost 2 bases to trimming and J lost 1 base, with 13 bases between them. CDR3 sequence reads: CASSLSTTARTDTQYF. For the CDR3, the DNA is TGTGCCAGCAGTTTATCGACTACGGCCCGCACAGATACGCAGTATTTT.

This clonotype was detected ten times or more. V usage is TRBV12-3 or TRBV12-4 and J usage is TRBJ2-3; perhaps TRBD1 as D (5 bases). V was shortened by 6 bases and J by 3 bases, with 19 bases between the two germline ends. The length of the CDR3 is 16 residues. CDR3 region: CASSPGQRRRTDTQYF. The CDR3, as DNA: TGTGCCAGCAGCCCCGGACAACGTAGGAGAACAGATACGCAGTATTTT.

This clonotype occurred a few times. The junction departs from germline at one end; a sequencing error may be responsible. Written as DNA, the CDR3 is TGTGCCAGCAGCTCGAGTGTCGGAGAGACCCAGCACTTC. This codes for CASSSSVGETQHF. This sequence joins TRBV13 and TRBJ2-5; D is ambiguous. This CDR3 is built from 13 residues. CDR1 is PRHDT, CDR2 FYEKMQ, per germline (reference sequence).

This clonotype has at least ten counts. V and J are TRBV6-1 and TRBJ2-5, with 8 bases fitting TRBD2. After removal of 2 bases from V and 4 bases from J, the junction contained 6 bases not matched to a gene. Germline V gene data show CDR1 as MNHNS and CDR2 as SASEGT. The CDR3 extends over 15 amino acids. CDR3 in amino acids: CASSEWRGAGETQYF. Here the CDR3 DNA reads TGTGCCAGCAGTGAATGGCGGGGGGCAGGAGAGACCCAGTACTTC.

The chain uses TRBV28 and TRBJ1-2; 8 bases are a match to TRBD1. The CDR3 length is 13 residues. Trimming removed 6 bases from V and 4 bases from J; junction bases left unmatched: 4. In germline, CDR1 is MDHEN, CDR2 SYDVKM. CDR3 sequence (DNA): TGTGCCAGCAGGCCCGGACAGGGCTATGGCTACACCTTC. It specifies CASRPGQGYGYTF.

The chain carries TRBV19 and TRBJ2-2, with a tentative D call TRBD1 (6 bases). CDR3 length equals 15 residues. Between the trimmed V and J ends, which lost 1 base and 7 bases, there was a span of 13 bases. CDR1 is LNHDA and CDR2 is SQIVND in the germline V gene (reference sequence). In nucleotides, the CDR3 is TGTGCCAGTAGTATAGCACAGGGTCGGTACGGGGAGCTGTTTTTT. Translating gives CASSIAQGRYGELFF. The full variable domain, with the rest looked up from reference TRBV19 and TRBJ2-2, is DGGITQSPKYLFRKEGQNVTLSCEQNLNHDAMYWYRQDPGQGLRLIYYSQIVNDFQKGDIAEGYSVSREKKESFPLTVTSAQKNPTAFYLCASSIAQGRYGELFFGEGSRLTVL.

There are many counts of this clonotype. V and J are TRBV4-1 and TRBJ2-5, with D tentatively TRBD1 or TRBD2 (7 bases each). Per germline, CDR1 MGHRA and CDR2 YSYEKL. The CDR3 length is 14 residues. With 1 base removed from V and 7 bases from J, the gap between germline ends came to 13 bases. CDR3 nucleotide sequence: TGCGCCAGCAGCCAAGGCGACAGGGAGGGGACCCAGTACTTC. This encodes CASSQGDREGTQYF.

This chain joins TRBV7-3 and TRBJ2-3; 7 bases fit TRBD2. The CDR3 extends over 16 amino acids. Germline V gives CDR1 SGHTA, CDR2 FQGTGA. The ends lost 3 bases at V and 1 base at J; junction bases unmatched: 7. CDR3: CASSFRGRGRTDTQYF. For the CDR3, the DNA is TGTGCCAGCAGCTTTCGCGGGAGAGGCCGCACAGATACGCAGTATTTT.

This chain joins TRBV5-8 and TRBJ2-1; D is unclear. V was pared by 2 bases and J by 0 bases, with 9 bases between. The CDR3 covers 15 residues. Germline V CDR1 and CDR2: SGHTS, YDEGEE. Written as DNA, the CDR3 is TGTGCCAGCAGCTTCGTCCGGCCCTCCTACAATGAGCAGTTCTTC. Protein product: CASSFVRPSYNEQFF.

This clonotype came up a few times. The rearrangement links TRBV5-1 to TRBJ2-2; 8 bases fit TRBD1. Germline CDR1 reads SGHRS; CDR2 reads YFSETQ. The V gene end was trimmed by 4 bases and the J gene end by 6 bases; junction bases not matched to a gene: 5. The CDR3 has 14 residues. The CDR3 loop is CASSATQGAGELFF. The CDR3 nucleotides are TGCGCCAGCAGCGCCACACAGGGGGCCGGGGAGCTGTTTTTT. Together with reference TRBV5-1 and TRBJ2-2, the CDR3 gives the full variable domain: KAGVTQTPRYLIKTRGQQVTLSCSPISGHRSVSWYQQTPGQGLQFLFEYFSETQRNKGNFPGRFSGRQFSNSRSEMNVSTLELGDSALYLCASSATQGAGELFFGEGSRLTVL.

This clonotype appeared many times. The chain recombines TRBV7-2 with TRBJ2-7, with 8 positions matching TRBD1. The trim removed 1 base at V and 2 bases at J, leaving 4 bases unmatched. CDR3 length: 15 amino acids. From germline, CDR1 is SGHTA and CDR2 FQGNSA. The CDR3 sequence: CASSLVAGGTYEQYF. Here the CDR3 DNA reads TGTGCCAGCAGCTTAGTGGCAGGGGGCACCTACGAGCAGTACTTC.

About this clonotype itself: Being one base from a much bigger clone, this may be a read error. The chain's CDR3 is CAGSYSYVPETQYF. CDR3 in DNA: TGTGCCGGCAGTTACTCTTACGTCCCGGAGACCCAGTACTTC. J is TRBJ2-5 and V is TRBV11-2; no reliable D call. Germline V gives CDR1 SGHAT, CDR2 FQNNGV. The length of the CDR3 is 14 residues. Based on the CDR3 plus reference TRBV11-2 and TRBJ2-5, the full variable domain is EAGVAQSPRYKIIEKRQSVAFWCNPISGHATLYWYQQILGQGPKLLIQFQNNGVVDDSQLPKDRFSAERLKGVDSTLKIQPAKLEDSAVYLCAGSYSYVPETQYFGPGTRLLVL.

This clonotype was observed many times. The chain recombines TRBV5-1 with TRBJ2-3; 9 bases match TRBD1. Unmatched junction bases numbered 10, after V lost 5 bases and J lost 3 bases. The CDR3 is 16 residues long. Germline values: CDR1 SGHRS, CDR2 YFSETQ. The CDR3 sequence: CASRPGQGVGTDTQYF. DNA for the CDR3: TGCGCCAGCAGGCCGGGACAGGGAGTGGGAACAGATACGCAGTATTTT. The full variable domain, in which reference TRBV5-1 and TRBJ2-3 provide the parts outside the CDR3, is KAGVTQTPRYLIKTRGQQVTLSCSPISGHRSVSWYQQTPGQGLQFLFEYFSETQRNKGNFPGRFSGRQFSNSRSEMNVSTLELGDSALYLCASRPGQGVGTDTQYFGPGTRLTVL.

As to this clonotype: This may stem from a read error, because a much larger clone lies one nucleotide away. V usage is TRBV5-1 and J usage is TRBJ2-3; 8 nucleotides match TRBD2. V trimming: 3 bases; J trimming: 0 bases; junction bases outside the gene matches: 3. The germline V gene encodes CDR1 SGHRS and CDR2 YFSETQ. The CDR3 is 15 residues long. In DNA form, the CDR3 reads TGCGCCAGCAGCTCCAGCGGGGGAAGCACAGATACGCAGTATTTT. Translated: CASSSSGGSTDTQYF.

There are a few counts of this clonotype. This chain uses TRBV20-1 with TRBJ2-2; 7 bases agree with TRBD2. Germline assignment: CDR1 DFQATT and CDR2 SNEGSKA (reference sequence). CDR3 length: 13 residues. J lost 4 bases, V lost 6 bases, and 5 bases had no gene match. The CDR3 bases are TGCAGTGCCTGGGACTATACCACCGGGGAGCTGTTTTTT. This gives the protein CSAWDYTTGELFF.

The chain is built from TRBV11-3 and TRBJ1-2; D call uncertain. Trimming took off 5 bases at V and 4 bases at J, with 11 bases between the two ends. This CDR3 is built from 13 residues. CDR1 SGHNT and CDR2 YENEEA come from the germline V gene. The CDR3 DNA reads as TGTGCCAGCAGCCCAGCCTTAGGCTATGGCTACACCTTC. Protein: CASSPALGYGYTF.

A few counts support this clonotype. The chain links TRBV20-1 to TRBJ2-2; D possibly corresponds to TRBD1 (6 bases). Germline CDR1 reads DFQATT; CDR2 reads SNEGSKA (reference sequence). There are 15 residues in the CDR3. Trimming pared 5 bases from V and 0 bases from J, leaving 13 bases between. As DNA, the CDR3 is TGCAGTGCTCCCCGGGCAGGGGCGAACACCGGGGAGCTGTTTTTT. It translates to CSAPRAGANTGELFF.

The V call is TRBV10-2, the J call TRBJ2-6; 8 bases fit TRBD1. This CDR3 spans 17 amino acids. Germline V gene lookup returns CDR1 WSHSY and CDR2 SAAADI. V trimming: 10 bases; J trimming: 0 bases; junction bases outside the gene matches: 11. CDR3 region: CAIKPGTGNSGANVLTF. CDR3 DNA: TGCGCCATAAAACCCGGGACAGGAAACTCTGGGGCCAACGTCCTGACTTTC.

This clonotype has at least ten counts. V and J are TRBV6-1 and TRBJ2-7; maybe TRBD2 (5 bases). The CDR3 totals 16 residues. The V gene's germline CDR1 is MNHNS and CDR2 SASEGT. V lost 8 bases and J lost 4, with 24 bases in between. The CDR3 loop reads CASDPSGGPSRYEQYF. The CDR3 nucleotides are TGTGCCAGCGACCCTTCGGGCGGGCCATCTCGTTACGAGCAGTACTTC.

This clonotype showed up many times. The chain carries TRBV7-9 and TRBJ2-3, with D hard to call. The CDR3 is 16 residues long. Trimming removed 5 bases at V and 1 base at J, with 16 bases between. Germline CDR1 SEHNR, CDR2 FQNEAQ (reference sequence). CDR3 sequence: CASSLDPGFRTDTQYF. CDR3 DNA sequence: TGTGCCAGCAGCCTCGATCCAGGATTTCGCACAGATACGCAGTATTTT.

This clonotype was seen repeatedly, ten times or more. The chain has TRBV12-3 or TRBV12-4 and TRBJ2-1; TRBD2 matches at 8 bases. This CDR3 has 19 amino acids. V gave up 5 bases and J gave up 4 bases; unmatched junction bases: 19. The CDR3 region is CASSLRPPRGGLRYNEQFF. For the CDR3, the DNA is TGTGCCAGCAGTCTCAGACCGCCCCGGGGGGGCCTTCGTTACAATGAGCAGTTCTTC.

The rearrangement links TRBV6-2 or TRBV6-3 to TRBJ2-7, with 14 bases that match TRBD2. Germline CDR1 MNHEY, CDR2 SVGEGT. J lost 5 bases, V lost 7 bases, and 13 bases had no gene match. This CDR3 contains 17 residues. The CDR3 spells CASIPGVGGLAGDEQYF. CDR3 nucleotide sequence: TGTGCCAGCATTCCCGGGGTAGGGGGACTAGCGGGAGACGAGCAGTACTTC.

V usage is TRBV7-9 and J usage is TRBJ2-7, with D maybe TRBD1 (5 bases). The V gene's germline CDR1 is SEHNR and CDR2 FQNEAQ (reference sequence). V dropped 1 base and J dropped 2 bases, with 12 bases sitting between them. This CDR3 is built from 15 residues. In DNA form, the CDR3 reads TGTGCCAGCAGCTTAGAGGGGTGGCACCCCTACGAGCAGTACTTC. Amino acid sequence: CASSLEGWHPYEQYF.

This clonotype was observed a few times. The rearrangement joins TRBV20-1 to TRBJ1-5; D gene unclear. CDR3 size: 17 residues. The V end lost 0 bases, the J end lost 4 bases, and 19 bases lay between the germline ends. Germline CDR1 DFQATT, CDR2 SNEGSKA (reference sequence). CDR3 sequence reads: CSARDSLRAGLNQPQHF. CDR3 bases: TGCAGTGCTAGAGATTCTCTAAGGGCAGGTCTAAATCAGCCCCAGCATTTT.

V and J are TRBV5-1 and TRBJ2-1; D uncertain. Trimming cost V 5 bases and J 5 bases, with 11 bases left between them. CDR3 size: 13 residues. Germline loops: CDR1 SGHRS, CDR2 YFSETQ. CDR3 protein: CASRMYADNEQFF. The CDR3 DNA reads as TGCGCCAGCAGGATGTACGCTGACAATGAGCAGTTCTTC. Drawing the rest from reference TRBV5-1 and TRBJ2-1, the complete variable domain is KAGVTQTPRYLIKTRGQQVTLSCSPISGHRSVSWYQQTPGQGLQFLFEYFSETQRNKGNFPGRFSGRQFSNSRSEMNVSTLELGDSALYLCASRMYADNEQFFGPGTRLTVL.

The rearrangement uses TRBV6-1 and TRBJ1-2, with a tentative D call TRBD1 (5 bases). The CDR3 runs to 14 residues. Germline lookup yields CDR1 MNHNS and CDR2 SASEGT. Trimming left V 6 bases short and J 5 bases short, with 16 bases between. This CDR3 is CASRSGTEKYGYTF. CDR3 in DNA: TGTGCCAGCAGATCCGGGACGGAGAAATATGGCTACACCTTC.

Only one count was recorded for this clonotype. The chain uses TRBV12-5 and TRBJ1-5, with D possibly TRBD1 on 5 matching bases. CDR1 and CDR2 from the germline V gene are LGHNT and FRNRAP. Deletions cut 2 bases from V and 0 bases from J, with 8 bases between. The CDR3 contains 15 residues. CDR3: CASGLRGDSNQPQHF. CDR3 bases: TGTGCTAGTGGTTTGCGAGGGGATAGCAATCAGCCCCAGCATTTT. The full variable domain, its missing parts supplied by reference TRBV12-5 and TRBJ1-5, is DARVTQTPRHKVTEMGQEVTMRCQPILGHNTVFWYRQTMMQGLELLAYFRNRAPLDDSGMPKDRFSAEMPDATLATLKIQPSEPRDSAVYFCASGLRGDSNQPQHFGDGTRLSIL.